Presented here are 10 T cell receptor beta chains from one specimen sequenced in a study of T-cell reconstitution after alpha-beta-depleted transplantation in children. Preparation of the TCRbeta library used unique molecular identifiers. TCRdb ran MiXCR on the PCR reads and lists one entry per CDR3 protein. Seen here are approximately 230,000 distinct CDR3 sequences, about a quarter observed once, and the top ten hold 2.6%. Sequences were derived from PBMCs, sampled before TCRalphabeta/CD19-depleted stem cell transplant. These receptors were collected from a girl aged 2 to 9 with Fanconi anemia, due to receive a stem cell transplant.

The chain employs TRBV12-3 or TRBV12-4 and TRBJ2-7; 8 bases are shared with TRBD1. With 3 bases clipped from V and 2 bases from J, the junction kept 24 bases outside the gene matches. The CDR3 is 21 residues long. The CDR3 spells CASSFLILDSERTGSAYEQYF. The CDR3 DNA is TGTGCCAGCAGTTTTTTGATTTTAGATTCGGAAAGGACAGGGTCAGCCTACGAGCAGTACTTC.

This clonotype was recorded many times. In DNA form, the CDR3 reads TGCAGCGTTGTAGCGGGAGGGGTTCAAGATACGCAGTATTTT. It translates to CSVVAGGVQDTQYF. The rearrangement joins TRBV29-1 to TRBJ2-3, with TRBD2 identical over 11 bases. With 4 bases clipped from V and 5 bases from J, the junction kept 5 bases outside the gene matches. CDR3 length equals 14 residues. Germline loops: CDR1 SQVTM, CDR2 ANQGSEA.

The chain links TRBV29-1 to TRBJ2-1, with a tentative D call TRBD2 (5 bases). Per the germline V gene, CDR1 is SQVTM and CDR2 is ANQGSEA. The CDR3 sequence is 13 residues long. V was trimmed by 5 bases and J by 0 bases, leaving 8 bases between them. The chain's CDR3 is CSVFGVSYNEQFF. CDR3 nucleotide sequence: TGCAGCGTTTTCGGGGTCTCCTACAATGAGCAGTTCTTC.

This clonotype was observed at least ten times. The chain employs TRBV29-1 and TRBJ2-7; the D gene is possibly TRBD1 (6 bases). Trimming stripped 3 bases from V and 5 bases from J, with 8 bases between. CDR1 and CDR2 from the germline V gene are SQVTM and ANQGSEA. CDR3 length equals 11 residues. The CDR3 loop reads CSVDGGHEQYF. Written as DNA, the CDR3 is TGCAGCGTTGATGGGGGCCACGAGCAGTACTTC.

This clonotype was picked up many times. V is TRBV20-1 and J is TRBJ2-3; TRBD1 matches at 10 bases. The CDR3 is 15 amino acids. The V segment lost 6 bases and the J segment 4 bases; nucleotides outside the gene matches: 10. CDR1 is DFQATT and CDR2 is SNEGSKA in the germline V gene (reference sequence). CDR3 in amino acids: CSAPRTGGFADTQYF. The DNA for the CDR3 is TGCAGTGCGCCTAGGACAGGGGGTTTTGCAGATACGCAGTATTTT.

This clonotype was seen repeatedly, ten times or more. The CDR3 nucleotides read TGCAGCGTTGCAAGTCCGGATACGCAGTATTTT. Its translation: CSVASPDTQYF. V gene TRBV29-1 combines with J gene TRBJ2-3; D unresolved. From germline, CDR1 is SQVTM and CDR2 ANQGSEA. Between the trimmed V and J ends, which lost 4 bases and 6 bases, there was a span of 8 bases. This CDR3 is built from 11 residues.

This clonotype was found many times. The chain has TRBV7-2 and TRBJ2-1; D unclear. Trimming removed 3 bases at V and 4 bases at J, with 13 bases between. The CDR3 sequence is 15 residues long. Germline-derived CDR1 and CDR2 are SGHTA and FQGNSA. The CDR3 DNA reads as TGTGCCAGCAGCTTCCAAATCACAGTTTACAATGAGCAGTTCTTC. It translates to CASSFQITVYNEQFF.

Only a few counts were recorded for this clonotype. The J gene is TRBJ2-1, the V gene TRBV9; the D gene is possibly TRBD2 (7 bases). V was pared by 0 bases and J by 2 bases, with 9 bases between. The CDR3 totals 15 residues. CDR1 and CDR2 from the germline V gene are SGDLS and YYNGEE. The CDR3 bases are TGTGCCAGCAGCGTAGGGGGGGGCCCCTACAATGAGCAGTTCTTC. This sequence encodes CASSVGGGPYNEQFF.

This clonotype was counted at least ten times. The chain employs TRBV20-1 and TRBJ2-7, with TRBD1 as a possible D gene (6 bases). CDR1 and CDR2 (germline): DFQATT, SNEGSKA (reference sequence). Deletions cut 6 bases from V and 3 bases from J, with 15 bases between. The CDR3 runs 13 residues. CDR3 sequence: CSAPTGDNYEQYF. Here the CDR3 DNA reads TGCAGTGCACCAACCGGGGACAACTACGAGCAGTACTTC.

This clonotype was recorded at least ten times. The chain is built from TRBV12-3 or TRBV12-4 and TRBJ2-1; 11 nucleotides match TRBD2. Unmatched junction bases numbered 11, after V lost 6 bases and J lost 7 bases. CDR3 length: 16 residues. CDR3 region: CASRKLAGATLNEQFF. CDR3 sequence (DNA): TGTGCCAGCAGAAAACTAGCGGGGGCCACCTTAAATGAGCAGTTCTTC.